The clone carrying this T cell receptor beta chain was counted ten times or more. Its target is not known. Germline trimming cut 4 bases from V and 8 bases from J; bases unmatched to any gene: 11. This CDR3 region has 15 residues. Germline V lookup: CDR1 SGHRS, CDR2 YFSETQ. The time point here: newly diagnosed GD, antithyroid drugs for less than 3 months. Extracted PBMC RNA gave rise to the TCR library. It was by American Thyroid Association guidelines that Graves' disease was diagnosed. The source of the sample is a study of regulatory T cells in long-lasting Graves disease. Findings of the study overall: Persistent disease preferred TRBV28, TRBJ1-2 and TRBJ2-5; new disease, TRBV20-1 and TRBJ2-1.

To make TCR beta libraries, researchers used iRepertoire HTBI primers and Arm-PCR of CDR3 regions. TCRdb reprocessed the multiplex PCR reads via MiXCR and lists one record per CDR3 protein. The top ten hold 8% to 10% of the sample, which has around 500,000 distinct CDR3 sequences, about 13% seen once. These data were also filed under a second study, of T cells in Graves' hyperthyroidism and ophthalmopathy. That paper notes: In patients aged 18 to 65, hyperthyroidism was newly diagnosed, with duration under 2 months. During a first-round RT-PCR of the TCR CDR3, the HTBI primer set was used.

The sequencing used peripheral blood mononuclear cells (PBMCs), collected at new diagnosis, from a patient treated with antithyroid drugs. This sequence originates from a young man with Graves disease. The gene calls are TRBV5-1 and TRBJ2-1, with TRBD2 matching over 8 bases. The CDR3 region has the DNA TGCGCCAGCAGCCTAGAGCGGGAGCTTAAATATGAGCAGTTCTTC. The encoded protein is CASSLERELKYEQFF.